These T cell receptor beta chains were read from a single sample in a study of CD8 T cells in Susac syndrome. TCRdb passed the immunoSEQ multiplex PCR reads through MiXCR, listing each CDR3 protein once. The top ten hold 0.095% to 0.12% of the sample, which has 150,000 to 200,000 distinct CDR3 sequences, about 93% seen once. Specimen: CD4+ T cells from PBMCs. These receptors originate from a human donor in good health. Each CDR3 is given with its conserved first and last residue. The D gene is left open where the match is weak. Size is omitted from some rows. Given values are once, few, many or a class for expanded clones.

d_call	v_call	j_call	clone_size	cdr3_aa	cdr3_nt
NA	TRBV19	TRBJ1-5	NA	CASSIVGDRGRSNQPQHF	TGTGCCAGTAGTATAGTTGGGGACCGAGGAAGAAGCAATCAGCCCCAGCATTTT
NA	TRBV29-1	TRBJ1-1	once	CSVGLNTEAFF	TGCAGCGTTGGACTGAACACTGAAGCTTTCTTT
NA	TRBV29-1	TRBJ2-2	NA	CSVPKGGRNTGELFF	TGCAGCGTGCCAAAGGGGGGGCGGAACACCGGGGAGCTGTTTTTT
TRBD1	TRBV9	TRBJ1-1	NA	CASSPGTGSTEAFF	TGTGCCAGCAGCCCAGGGACAGGGTCCACTGAAGCTTTCTTT
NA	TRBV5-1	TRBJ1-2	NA	CASRPSRLDGYTF	TGCGCCAGCCGGCCCTCAAGGCTCGACGGCTACACCTTC
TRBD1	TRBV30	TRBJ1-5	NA	CAWSSGQGNNQPQHF	TGTGCCTGGAGTTCGGGACAGGGGAACAATCAGCCCCAGCATTTT
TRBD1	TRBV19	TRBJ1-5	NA	CASSTGQGSKPQHF	TGTGCCAGTAGTACCGGACAGGGTTCAAAGCCCCAGCATTTT
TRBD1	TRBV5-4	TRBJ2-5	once	CASSLSADRLRYETQYF	TGTGCCAGCAGCTTGTCAGCGGACAGGTTACGGTACGAGACCCAGTACTTC
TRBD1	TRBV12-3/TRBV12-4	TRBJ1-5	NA	CASSSPGQGNQPQHF	TGTGCCAGCAGTTCACCGGGACAGGGTAATCAGCCCCAGCATTTT
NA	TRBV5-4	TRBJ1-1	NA	CASSSDITKNTEAFF	TGTGCCAGCAGCTCCGACATTACAAAGAACACTGAAGCTTTCTTT